The present entry profiles one T cell receptor beta chain with its context. The antigen remains undetermined. The data originate from a study of T-cell memory formation after mild COVID-19. Overall study results and limits: CD4+ contracting clones were mainly CM and EM; CD8+ ones, EMRA.

Germline-derived CDR1 and CDR2 are ENHRY and SYGVKD. V trimming: 3 bases; J trimming: 4 bases; junction bases outside the gene matches: 11. This CDR3 has 18 amino acids. TCRdb fed the 5' RACE reads into MiXCR, producing one record per CDR3 protein. Of roughly 620,000 distinct CDR3 sequences in the sample, roughly 18% were seen once. Material: PBMCs or a T cell subset sorted from them (not recorded which). This rearrangement joins TRBV10-3 to TRBJ2-5; 13 positions match TRBD2. This TCR was recovered from an adult woman who had mild COVID-19 (a few samples of this study predate the infection). Cell type and time point are not known. CDR3 protein: CAISDQGTSGGVSETQYF. In nucleotides, the CDR3 is TGTGCCATCAGTGACCAGGGAACTAGCGGGGGGGTGTCAGAGACCCAGTACTTC.